The source of this T cell receptor (beta chain) is a study of beta chain features in type 1 diabetes. The table lists this clone with a few counts. cDNA synthesis used the whole RNA isolate, giving expressed TCRB sequences. The repertoire was sequenced with immunoSEQ multiplex PCR; TCRdb's copy has only in-frame clones and lacks some. The sample shows about 350,000 clones, around 20% of them seen only once. This CDR3 has 14 residues. Germline values: CDR1 SNHLY, CDR2 FYNNEI. Unmatched junction bases numbered 5, after V lost 3 bases and J lost 6 bases. This TCR derives from a woman aged 18-35 years in good health. Sequencing was carried out using naive CD4+ T cells from blood. V usage is TRBV2 and J usage is TRBJ2-1; 7 bases align to TRBD2. The CDR3: CASSDGGGLNEQFF. DNA for the CDR3: TGTGCCAGCAGTGATGGGGGAGGGCTCAATGAGCAGTTCTTC.